The clone carrying this T cell receptor beta chain was detected a few times. Antigen specificity is unknown. The CDR3 totals 16 residues. CDR1 is GTSNPN and CDR2 is SVGIG in the germline V gene (reference sequence). J lost 7 bases, V lost 2 bases, and 13 bases had no gene match. Sorted populations all exceeded 98% purity. This specimen comes from a study of beta chain features in type 1 diabetes. Points from the study as a whole: Significant though moderate, a shortening of TCRB CDR3s appeared in all four CD4+ subsets of Type 1 diabetes patients. VDJ junctions from type 1 diabetes patients carried fewer insertions and larger deletions.

Expressed TCRB transcripts got sequenced, as all isolated RNA was reverse transcribed. The protocol was immunoSEQ multiplex PCR, while the TCRdb copy is restricted to in-frame clones and leaves out a portion. Counted here are 400,000 to 600,000 clones, approximately 31% occurring once; the ten biggest clones make up about 0.065%. The clonotype originates from a man aged 18 to 29 in good health. The J gene is TRBJ1-2, the V gene TRBV30; 10 bases map to TRBD1. Sequencing was carried out using naive CD4+ T cells from blood. CDR3 sequence reads: CAWSRPPGQGSSGYTF. The CDR3, as DNA: TGTGCCTGGAGTAGACCACCGGGACAGGGGTCGAGTGGCTACACCTTC.